Shown below are 30 T cell receptor beta chains from a single sample sequenced in a study of Graves' ophthalmopathy and Graves' hyperthyroidism (dated by TCRdb to the late 2010s). TCRdb records Illumina HiSeq 2000 as the sequencer. TCR beta CDR3 regions were amplified from RNA transcripts for repertoire sequencing. A first-round RT-PCR used HTBI primers with the Qiagen OneStep RT-PCR kit, followed by a second-round multiplex PCR, size selection and purification. Clones were called with MiXCR by TCRdb after fastp trimmed the public reads at Q25, and only in-frame beta chains were retained. Rows are combined by CDR3 protein, so each entry shows the most common genes and DNA. This sample comprises a few hundred thousand distinct CDR3 sequences, about 18% of them detected only once. The ten largest clonotypes hold roughly 1.5% of the sample. Material for sequencing was peripheral blood. These receptors were collected from a woman aged 18 to 35 with Graves' ophthalmopathy. Donor details come from another sample of the same person, matched by shared clones.

The table lists this clonotype with many counts. CDR3 sequence (DNA): TGTGCCAGTAGTCGGGCCCACAGGAGCAACTATGGCTACACCTTC. Amino acids: CASSRAHRSNYGYTF. The V gene is TRBV19, the J gene TRBJ1-2; D perhaps matches TRBD1 (5 bases). The CDR3 spans 15 residues. The V gene's germline CDR1 is LNHDA and CDR2 SQIVND (reference sequence). V lost 5 bases, J lost 2 bases, and 15 bases lay in between.

The rearrangement joins TRBV6-1 to TRBJ1-2; D ambiguous. The CDR3 covers 14 residues. The germline V and J ends were trimmed by 6 bases and 0 bases, with 11 bases remaining between them. CDR1 and CDR2 (germline): MNHNS, SASEGT. CDR3 coding DNA: TGTGCCAGCAGGGCAGACGGCGCTAACTATGGCTACACCTTC. The encoded protein is CASRADGANYGYTF.

The sample holds many counts of this clonotype. The chain couples TRBV7-8 to TRBJ2-5, with D perhaps TRBD2 (5 bases). Trimming removed 4 bases from V and 0 bases from J, with 18 bases in between. Germline values: CDR1 SGHVS, CDR2 FQNEAQ. This CDR3 is 17 amino acids long. This chain's CDR3 is CASSWTPGQLHQETQYF. The DNA for the CDR3 is TGTGCCAGCAGCTGGACTCCGGGTCAACTCCACCAAGAGACCCAGTACTTC.

There are many counts of this clonotype. This sequence joins TRBV6-1 and TRBJ1-1, with D perhaps matching TRBD1 (6 bases). The ends were cut back, 4 bases at V and 0 bases at J, with 12 bases in the middle. This CDR3 is 15 amino acids long. Germline V gene data show CDR1 as MNHNS and CDR2 as SASEGT. CDR3 residues: CASSGTEYMNTEAFF. Written as DNA, the CDR3 is TGTGCCAGCAGTGGGACAGAGTACATGAACACTGAAGCTTTCTTT.

This chain links TRBV28 with TRBJ1-2; 9 positions match TRBD1. CDR1 and CDR2 from the germline V gene are MDHEN and SYDVKM. The CDR3 is 14 amino acids. J lost 5 bases, V lost 7 bases, and 8 bases had no gene match. The CDR3 spells CASTPGQGDYGYTF. CDR3 DNA: TGTGCCAGCACCCCGGGACAGGGAGATTATGGCTACACCTTC.

This clonotype was counted many times. The V call is TRBV11-1, the J call TRBJ2-4; the D is unclear. V lost 1 base, J lost 1 base, and 14 bases lay in between. Germline CDR1 is SGHAT and CDR2 is FQDESV (reference sequence). The CDR3 has 17 residues. The CDR3 DNA is TGTGCCAGCAGCTTAGATGTTGCCGTCCGGGCCAAAAACATTCAGTACTTC. This sequence encodes CASSLDVAVRAKNIQYF. Combining the CDR3 with reference TRBV11-1 and TRBJ2-4 gives the whole variable domain EAEVAQSPRYKITEKSQAVAFWCDPISGHATLYWYRQILGQGPELLVQFQDESVVDDSQLPKDRFSAERLKGVDSTLKIQPAELGDSAMYLCASSLDVAVRAKNIQYFGAGTRLSVL.

This clonotype was found many times. The V gene is TRBV24-1, the J gene TRBJ1-2; D gene unclear. The germline V gene has CDR1 KGHDR and CDR2 SFDVKD. The CDR3 covers 12 residues. Between the trimmed V and J ends, which lost 3 bases and 4 bases, there was a span of 5 bases. The CDR3: CATSDGSYGYTF. The CDR3 bases are TGTGCCACCAGTGATGGAAGCTATGGCTACACCTTC.

This chain joins TRBV30 and TRBJ2-7, with D tentatively TRBD2 (6 bases). The CDR3 has 16 residues. Trimming stripped 2 bases from V and 0 bases from J, with 17 bases between. CDR1 is GTSNPN, CDR2 SVGIG, per germline (reference sequence). CDR3: CAWSSTIGLSSYEQYF. CDR3 in DNA: TGTGCCTGGAGTTCCACAATAGGACTAAGCTCCTACGAGCAGTACTTC.

The sample holds many counts of this clonotype. The DNA for the CDR3 is TGTGCCAGCAGTGCGGGGGGGGGCCTCCTTTATCAGCCCCAGCATTTT. This encodes CASSAGGGLLYQPQHF. The chain is built from TRBV6-1 and TRBJ1-5, with a tentative D call TRBD1 (6 bases). Germline V lookup: CDR1 MNHNS, CDR2 SASEGT. Deletions cut 4 bases from V and 5 bases from J, with 18 bases between. The CDR3 spans 16 residues.

This clonotype has at least ten counts. The chain has TRBV6-1 and TRBJ1-6, with TRBD1 matching over 10 bases. V was clipped by 10 bases and J by 6 bases; unmatched bases: 3. CDR3 length equals 13 residues. The germline V gene encodes CDR1 MNHNS and CDR2 SASEGT. The CDR3 protein is CANRQGANSPLHF. DNA of the CDR3: TGTGCCAACCGACAGGGGGCTAATTCACCCCTCCACTTT.

In this sample, this clonotype turned up many times. This chain uses TRBV20-1 with TRBJ2-5; D remains unclear. V lost 0 bases to trimming and J lost 4 bases, with 6 bases between them. Germline V gene lookup returns CDR1 DFQATT and CDR2 SNEGSKA (reference sequence). The CDR3 loop spans 12 amino acids. The CDR3 nucleotides read TGCAGTGCTAGAGATGTCCGAGAGACCCAGTACTTC. Translation gives CSARDVRETQYF.

This clonotype was detected ten times or more. The chain links TRBV7-8 to TRBJ1-1; the match to TRBD1 covers 11 bases. This CDR3 contains 17 residues. The J segment lost 0 bases and the V segment lost 5 bases, leaving 8 bases of the junction unmatched. The V gene's germline CDR1 is SGHVS and CDR2 FQNEAQ. The CDR3 DNA is TGTGCCAGCAGCACCTGGACAGGGGGCTTGGTGAACACTGAAGCTTTCTTT. It translates to CASSTWTGGLVNTEAFF.

The chain couples TRBV6-2 or TRBV6-3 to TRBJ1-2; TRBD1 might be the D (5 bases). The CDR3 sequence is 14 residues long. The germline gives CDR1 MNHEY, CDR2 SVGEGT. Trimming shortened V by 2 bases and J by 4 bases, and 11 bases separated the two germline ends. CDR3 in amino acids: CASSYRDAGYGYTF. Here the CDR3 DNA reads TGTGCCAGCAGTTACAGGGACGCGGGCTATGGCTACACCTTC.

This rearrangement joins TRBV6-1 to TRBJ1-3; D is possibly TRBD1 (5 bases). Germline CDR1 MNHNS, CDR2 SASEGT. The V and J ends lost 6 bases and 2 bases respectively, with 11 bases between them. The CDR3 is made up of 14 amino acids. The CDR3 loop is CASRSPGPGNTIYF. CDR3 nucleotides: TGTGCCAGCAGATCGCCGGGGCCTGGAAACACCATATATTTT.

This clonotype appeared many times. The chain combines TRBV18 with TRBJ1-1; D is unclear. There are 12 residues in the CDR3. CDR1 is KGHSH and CDR2 is LQKENI in the germline V gene. Trimming pared 6 bases from V and 1 base from J, leaving 6 bases between. The CDR3 sequence: CASSSKNTEAFF. The CDR3 coding sequence is TGTGCCAGCTCCTCCAAGAACACTGAAGCTTTCTTT.

This clonotype was seen ten or more times. V and J are TRBV6-1 and TRBJ1-2; no definite D call. Trimming took 3 bases from V and 4 from J, leaving 6 bases between them. CDR1 is MNHNS and CDR2 is SASEGT in the germline V gene. CDR3 length: 12 residues. The CDR3 sequence: CASSDQRYGYTF. The CDR3 DNA reads TGTGCCAGCAGTGACCAGCGCTATGGCTACACCTTC.

This clonotype was found many times. The rearrangement uses TRBV12-3 or TRBV12-4 and TRBJ2-7, with 10 bases identical to TRBD2. The junction had 5 bases not matched to a gene; V was cut back by 4 bases and J by 2 bases. The CDR3 length is 15 residues. The CDR3 loop reads CASSSLAGATYEQYF. The CDR3, as DNA: TGTGCCAGCAGTTCCCTAGCGGGAGCGACCTACGAGCAGTACTTC.

This clonotype was picked up many times. The V gene is TRBV4-2, the J gene TRBJ2-7, with 8 bases identical to TRBD2. Losses at the gene ends were 4 bases for V and 3 bases for J; bases not matched to a gene: 23. Germline V lookup: CDR1 LGHNA, CDR2 YNFKEQ. The CDR3 runs 20 residues. CDR3 residues: CASSPGLAKRYGTMSYEQYF. CDR3 coding DNA: TGTGCCAGCAGCCCCGGACTAGCTAAAAGATACGGGACAATGAGCTACGAGCAGTACTTC.

This clonotype was counted many times. J is TRBJ2-5 and V is TRBV5-4, with D possibly matching TRBD2 (6 bases). Germline loops: CDR1 SGHNT, CDR2 YYREEE (reference sequence). The CDR3 sequence is 15 residues long. Trimming removed 0 bases from V and 5 bases from J, with 14 bases in between. Here the CDR3 DNA reads TGTGCCAGCAGCTTGGCGGGCGGGGTTGGCGAGACCCAGTACTTC. Its protein is CASSLAGGVGETQYF.

A word on this clonotype: At one end, the junction sequence differs from germline, possibly due to a read error. The chain combines TRBV5-1 with TRBJ1-1, with D possibly TRBD1 on 5 matching bases. This CDR3 region has 15 residues. Germline loops: CDR1 SGHRS, CDR2 YFSETQ. The CDR3 coding sequence is TGCGCCAGCACCCTTGGGGGAGGGACTAACACTGGAGCTTTCTTT. Its translation: CASTLGGGTNTGAFF.

The chain uses TRBV28 and TRBJ1-1, with 8 bases lining up with TRBD1. Per the germline V gene, CDR1 is MDHEN and CDR2 is SYDVKM. The CDR3 is 16 amino acids. After removal of 2 bases from V and 1 base from J, the junction contained 6 bases not matched to a gene. CDR3 amino acids: CASSLMTGVKNTEAFF. Written as DNA, the CDR3 is TGTGCCAGCAGTTTAATGACAGGGGTCAAGAACACTGAAGCTTTCTTT.

This clonotype was detected ten times or more. The chain combines TRBV6-2 or TRBV6-3 with TRBJ1-1, with D maybe TRBD1 (5 bases). The CDR3 has 12 amino acids. CDR1 is MNHEY and CDR2 is SVGEGT in the germline V gene. Trimming shortened V by 2 bases and J by 11 bases, and 12 bases separated the two germline ends. The CDR3 loop reads CASSYEGRKAFF. CDR3 DNA sequence: TGTGCCAGCAGTTACGAGGGGCGGAAGGCTTTCTTT.

J is TRBJ1-1 and V is TRBV19, with 7 bases that match TRBD1. This CDR3 has 17 amino acids. The germline V gene has CDR1 LNHDA and CDR2 SQIVND (reference sequence). V gave up 5 bases and J gave up 3 bases; unmatched junction bases: 15. The chain's CDR3 is CASSPLNSGGRDTEAFF. CDR3 in DNA: TGTGCCAGTAGTCCCTTAAACTCAGGGGGGCGAGACACTGAAGCTTTCTTT. The variable domain in full, completed from reference TRBV19 and TRBJ1-1, reads DGGITQSPKYLFRKEGQNVTLSCEQNLNHDAMYWYRQDPGQGLRLIYYSQIVNDFQKGDIAEGYSVSREKKESFPLTVTSAQKNPTAFYLCASSPLNSGGRDTEAFFGQGTRLTVV.

This clonotype was seen ten or more times. The chain recombines TRBV6-1 with TRBJ1-2, with D hard to call. In germline, CDR1 is MNHNS, CDR2 SASEGT. This CDR3 contains 10 residues. Trimming shortened V by 8 bases and J by 6 bases, and 7 bases separated the two germline ends. The CDR3 nucleotides read TGTGCCAGCTACAGCCATGGCTACACCTTC. The encoded protein is CASYSHGYTF.

CDR3 nucleotides: TGTGCCAGTAGTATAGATCGAACTAGCGACGGGGAGACCCAGTACTTC. Its translation is CASSIDRTSDGETQYF. The chain employs TRBV19 and TRBJ2-5; TRBD2 matches at 7 bases. The CDR3 is 16 residues long. Germline V gene sequence: CDR1 LNHDA, CDR2 SQIVND (reference sequence). The V segment lost 0 bases and the J segment 5 bases; nucleotides outside the gene matches: 9.

This clonotype was found many times. This chain connects TRBV28 to TRBJ2-7; D uncertain. The CDR3 has 14 amino acids. Trimming took off 6 bases at V and 0 bases at J, with 12 bases between the two ends. Germline V lookup: CDR1 MDHEN, CDR2 SYDVKM. The CDR3 loop reads CASSPTPYSYEQYF. The CDR3 DNA reads as TGTGCCAGCAGCCCGACACCTTACTCCTACGAGCAGTACTTC.

This chain connects TRBV6-1 to TRBJ1-1; the D gene is possibly TRBD1 (5 bases). Trimming shortened V by 5 bases and J by 1 base, and 11 bases separated the two germline ends. Germline CDR1 reads MNHNS; CDR2 reads SASEGT. The CDR3 is made up of 14 amino acids. This CDR3 reads CASSKGRRNTEAFF. The DNA for the CDR3 is TGTGCCAGCAGTAAGGGACGGAGGAACACTGAAGCTTTCTTT.

This clonotype was picked up many times. The gene calls are TRBV12-3 or TRBV12-4 and TRBJ1-1; 7 bases agree with TRBD1. The CDR3 totals 17 residues. The ends lost 6 bases at V and 3 bases at J; junction bases unmatched: 16. In DNA form, the CDR3 reads TGTGCCAGCAGGATCCCCATCCCAGGGGGAAGTGACACTGAAGCTTTCTTT. It translates to CASRIPIPGGSDTEAFF.

This rearrangement joins TRBV6-1 to TRBJ1-2, with D possibly matching TRBD1 (5 bases). V lost 5 bases and J lost 3, with 10 bases in between. CDR3 size: 13 residues. The germline gives CDR1 MNHNS, CDR2 SASEGT. CDR3 residues: CASSPGQHYGYTF. The CDR3 region has the DNA TGTGCCAGCAGTCCGGGGCAACACTATGGCTACACCTTC.

This clonotype occurred many times. The gene calls are TRBV5-1 and TRBJ1-1; 9 positions agree with TRBD1. The CDR3 covers 16 residues. Germline CDR1 SGHRS, CDR2 YFSETQ. V shed 4 bases and J 4 bases; nucleotides not matched to a gene: 11. The CDR3 region is CASSPNLGQGSTEAFF. CDR3 DNA: TGCGCCAGCAGCCCGAATCTTGGACAGGGGAGCACTGAAGCTTTCTTT.